This T cell receptor (beta chain) was identified during a study of T cell repertoires in ileal Crohn's disease. On the study more broadly: The M0 sample came from the inflamed ileal portion of the resected specimen. Each sample's TCRB immunosequencing used about 470 nanograms of biopsy DNA.

Clones were sequenced by immunoSEQ multiplex PCR, and TCRdb holds only the in-frame ones, with some missing. The table records around 7,000 clones, around 81% of them present only once. To note about this clone: The antigen is unknown.

Study outcomes and limitations: All patients with clonality above 26.8% had endoscopic recurrence.

Germline V gives CDR1 SGHRS, CDR2 YFSETQ. V was cut by 7 bases and J by 1 base, with 15 bases left in between. The CDR3 spans 14 residues. The time point is: inflamed ileum from the surgical specimen. This receptor was obtained from an adult with Crohn's disease. This sequence joins TRBV5-1 and TRBJ2-7; TRBD1 is a possible D gene (6 bases). Sequencing was carried out using ileal tissue. The CDR3 sequence is CASRAGVISYEQYF. Written as DNA, the CDR3 is TGCGCCAGCCGAGCAGGGGTAATATCCTACGAGCAGTACTTC.